The clone carrying this T cell receptor beta chain appeared a single time. Its antigen is undetermined. V lost 6 bases, J lost 3 bases, and 21 bases lay in between. The CDR3 totals 17 residues. The germline V gene encodes CDR1 PRHDT and CDR2 FYEKMQ (reference sequence). These data come from a study of prognosis after radiotherapy for stage I lung cancer. Genomic DNA served as the source from which two-round multiplex PCR generated TCR beta CDR3 amplicons. First-round PCR employed TRBV- and TRBJ-specific primers for each gene. TCRdb re-called the multiplex PCR reads through MiXCR, storing one row per CDR3 protein. This table has roughly 25,000 distinct CDR3 sequences, 46% appearing once. Findings and caveats of the study: After stereotactic body radiation therapy, patients with later distant metastases showed lower Shannon entropy.

Source: PBMCs, taken before or after stereotactic body radiation therapy (not recorded which). This receptor was identified in a donor over 45 with non-small cell lung cancer. This chain uses TRBV13 with TRBJ1-3, with a tentative D call TRBD1 (5 bases). CDR3 in DNA: TGTGCCAGCAGACCAATACCGGGGGGGAACCATGGAAACACCATATATTTT. Translated: CASRPIPGGNHGNTIYF.